The 26 T cell receptor beta chains in this list originate from one sample, sequenced in a study of T-cell reconstitution after alpha-beta-depleted transplantation in children (dated by TCRdb to about 2016). Libraries were prepared through PCR. The data were produced on an Illumina HiSeq 2500. Molecular barcoding was employed in the preparation of TCR libraries, with unique molecular identifiers being used to normalize TCRbeta repertoire quantification. TCRdb cleaned the public reads at Q25 with fastp, built clones with MiXCR and kept in-frame beta chains. All rows with the same CDR3 protein become a single entry with the most common DNA and genes. For this sample there are approximately 400,000 distinct CDR3 sequences; around 9.9% appear just once. The ten largest clones capture about 5% of the sample. The sequences come from PBMCs from the stem cell graft donor, collected from the stem cell graft. The origin of the receptors is a human donor who donated a stem cell graft to a child with acute myeloid leukemia.

This chain connects TRBV20-1 to TRBJ2-4, with unresolved D. The CDR3 runs to 12 residues. Germline loops: CDR1 DFQATT, CDR2 SNEGSKA (reference sequence). V was clipped by 5 bases and J by 8 bases, with 13 bases between them. The CDR3 loop is CSAVPSRHIQYF. CDR3 nucleotides: TGCAGTGCTGTCCCCTCCCGGCACATTCAGTACTTC.

This clonotype was found a few times. V is TRBV27 and J is TRBJ1-4; 7 bases are shared with TRBD1. Germline V gene lookup returns CDR1 MNHEY and CDR2 SMNVEV (reference sequence). The ends lost 6 bases at V and 6 bases at J; junction bases unmatched: 7. The CDR3 sequence is 14 residues long. CDR3 nucleotide sequence: TGTGCCAGCAGGAGGGGGACAGCCTATGAAAAACTGTTTTTT. Amino acids: CASRRGTAYEKLFF.

Ten or more counts support this clonotype. The rearrangement uses TRBV7-9 and TRBJ1-1, with TRBD1 matching over 9 bases. The CDR3 is 14 residues long. From germline, CDR1 is SEHNR and CDR2 FQNEAQ (reference sequence). V dropped 6 bases and J dropped 3; count of bases not matched to a gene: 5. DNA for the CDR3: TGTGCCAGCAGGCACAGGGGGCGGGACACTGAAGCTTTCTTT. Encoded protein: CASRHRGRDTEAFF.

In this sample, this clonotype turned up a few times. The chain joins TRBV9 to TRBJ2-1; the D call may be TRBD1 or TRBD2 (5 bases each). The V gene's germline CDR1 is SGDLS and CDR2 YYNGEE. The CDR3 is 12 amino acids. V lost 3 bases, J lost 8 bases, and 9 bases lay in between. CDR3 protein: CASSGGWDEQFF. DNA for the CDR3: TGTGCCAGCAGCGGGGGGTGGGATGAGCAGTTCTTC.

This clonotype was seen ten or more times. The CDR3 loop is CASSSGLAHTDTQYF. CDR3 DNA sequence: TGCGCCAGCAGCTCCGGACTGGCCCACACAGATACGCAGTATTTT. V gene TRBV5-1 combines with J gene TRBJ2-3; tentative D call: TRBD2 (5 bases). From germline, CDR1 is SGHRS and CDR2 YFSETQ. The CDR3 is 15 residues long. V was shortened by 3 bases and J by 2 bases, with 13 bases between the two germline ends.

This clonotype was seen only a few times. The genes are TRBV7-9 and TRBJ1-2; D unresolved. Germline CDR1 SEHNR, CDR2 FQNEAQ (reference sequence). The CDR3 runs 14 residues. V lost 3 bases, J lost 3 bases, and 11 bases lay in between. CDR3 in amino acids: CASSFGQVDYGYTF. The CDR3 coding sequence is TGTGCCAGCAGCTTTGGCCAAGTGGACTATGGCTACACCTTC.

This clonotype has a handful of counts. The chain employs TRBV6-5 and TRBJ1-2; no reliable D call. CDR1 and CDR2 from the germline V gene are MNHEY and SVGAGI. The V end was cut by 5 bases, the J end by 5 bases, with 6 bases between. This CDR3 comprises 11 residues. The CDR3 region is CASSNTYGYTF. In DNA, the CDR3 is TGTGCCAGCAGTAACACGTATGGCTACACCTTC.

This clonotype occurred many times. This may stem from a read error, because a much larger clone lies one nucleotide away. CDR3 sequence: CASSSPVNTGELFF. CDR3 in DNA: TGTGCCAGCAGCTCCCCAGTGAACACCGGGGAGCTGTTTTTT. The gene calls are TRBV7-2 and TRBJ2-2; no clear D. The CDR3 is 14 residues long. The ends were cut back, 4 bases at V and 1 base at J, with 7 bases in the middle. Looked up from germline, CDR1 is SGHTA and CDR2 is FQGNSA.

Points on this clonotype: Given a much more abundant clone one base away, this may be a read error. CDR3 sequence reads: CASSPQLRTDTHYF. CDR3 nucleotides: TGTGCCAGCAGCCCACAACTTCGCACAGATACGCATTATTTT. J is TRBJ2-3 and V is TRBV12-3 or TRBV12-4, with D hard to call. The CDR3 contains 14 residues.

A few counts support this clonotype. The J gene is TRBJ1-1, the V gene TRBV6-5; D not certain. The V gene lost 7 bases and the J gene lost 0 bases, with 9 bases spanning the gap. The length of the CDR3 is 13 residues. Germline assignment: CDR1 MNHEY and CDR2 SVGAGI. The CDR3 DNA follows: TGTGCCAGCACCCCGGGCCTGAACACTGAAGCTTTCTTT. Translated, it gives CASTPGLNTEAFF.

The gene calls are TRBV10-3 and TRBJ1-2, with 8 bases fitting TRBD1. This CDR3 has 13 residues. In germline, CDR1 is ENHRY, CDR2 SYGVKD. Trimming at V came to 6 bases and at J to 7 bases, leaving 7 bases not matched to a gene. CDR3 residues: CAISGRTGFGYTF. CDR3 in DNA: TGTGCCATCAGCGGCCGGACAGGGTTTGGCTACACCTTC.

By share, this clonotype counts as medium-sized. The chain couples TRBV7-9 to TRBJ2-7, with D tentatively TRBD1 (6 bases). This CDR3 contains 13 residues. From germline, CDR1 is SEHNR and CDR2 FQNEAQ (reference sequence). The CDR3 region is CASEDRSSYEQYF. The CDR3 DNA sequence: TGTGCAAGCGAAGACAGGAGCTCCTACGAGCAGTACTTC.

The chain uses TRBV29-1 and TRBJ2-1; 7 positions match TRBD2. CDR1 and CDR2 from the germline V gene are SQVTM and ANQGSEA. Trimming took 5 bases from V and 12 from J; bases not matched to a gene: 13. The CDR3 runs to 13 residues. The CDR3 region is CSVKLRLAVGQFF. The CDR3 DNA follows: TGCAGCGTTAAACTAAGACTAGCAGTGGGGCAGTTCTTC.

The chain's CDR3 is CASSQDPEWETQYF. The DNA of the CDR3 is TGCGCCAGCAGCCAAGATCCGGAATGGGAGACCCAGTACTTC. The chain couples TRBV4-1 to TRBJ2-5; D gene unclear. Germline CDR1 and CDR2: MGHRA and YSYEKL. Trimming took 0 bases from V and 5 from J, leaving 10 bases between them. This CDR3 region has 14 residues.

This clonotype was observed many times. The chain recombines TRBV9 with TRBJ1-5; D is perhaps TRBD1 (6 bases). V lost 3 bases, J lost 6 bases, and 13 bases lay in between. Germline V lookup: CDR1 SGDLS, CDR2 YYNGEE. This CDR3 region has 14 residues. Here the CDR3 DNA reads TGTGCCAGCAGCGCCCAGGGGCTGGGTCAGCCCCAGCATTTT. This codes for CASSAQGLGQPQHF.

In this sample, this clonotype turned up a few times. The chain couples TRBV20-1 to TRBJ2-1, with D possibly matching TRBD1 (5 bases). The germline V gene encodes CDR1 DFQATT and CDR2 SNEGSKA (reference sequence). There are 12 residues in the CDR3. V lost 6 bases, J lost 13 bases, and 19 bases lay in between. CDR3 in DNA: TGCAGTGCATCCACCCAGCTCAGGGATCAGTTCTTC. This gives the protein CSASTQLRDQFF.

This clonotype was recorded a few times. This sequence joins TRBV7-9 and TRBJ2-3, with D possibly being TRBD2 (6 bases). The ends were cut back, 5 bases at V and 0 bases at J, with 12 bases in the middle. Germline-derived CDR1 and CDR2 are SEHNR and FQNEAQ (reference sequence). This CDR3 contains 15 residues. The CDR3 spells CASSRGGGSTDTQYF. The CDR3 DNA reads as TGTGCCAGCAGCAGAGGAGGAGGGAGCACAGATACGCAGTATTTT.

The rearrangement joins TRBV7-3 to TRBJ1-3; perhaps TRBD1 as D (5 bases). The V end lost 5 bases, the J end lost 0 bases, and 11 bases lay between the germline ends. This CDR3 region has 15 residues. Looked up from germline, CDR1 is SGHTA and CDR2 is FQGTGA. The CDR3 reads CASSMGLPSGNTIYF. The CDR3 region has the DNA TGTGCCAGCAGCATGGGACTTCCCTCTGGAAACACCATATATTTT.

The J gene is TRBJ2-1, the V gene TRBV7-9, with 10 bases lining up with TRBD2. V lost 5 bases, J lost 7 bases, and 5 bases stayed unmatched. Germline V gives CDR1 SEHNR, CDR2 FQNEAQ (reference sequence). The CDR3 runs 14 residues. The DNA of the CDR3 is TGTGCCAGCAGCGTTGAACTAGCGGGGAATGAGCAGTTCTTC. Amino acid sequence: CASSVELAGNEQFF.

The chain joins TRBV5-1 to TRBJ2-2, with D perhaps assigned TRBD1 or TRBD2 (5 bases each). CDR3 size: 16 residues. CDR1 SGHRS and CDR2 YFSETQ come from the germline V gene. Between the trimmed V and J ends, which lost 0 bases and 4 bases, there was a span of 13 bases. CDR3 amino acids: CASSLEGTPGTGELFF. In DNA, the CDR3 is TGCGCCAGCAGCTTGGAGGGGACCCCGGGCACCGGGGAGCTGTTTTTT.

This clonotype came up a few times. This sequence joins TRBV20-1 and TRBJ2-2; D might be TRBD1 or TRBD2, each matching 5 bases. Trimming left V 6 bases short and J 6 bases short, with 14 bases between. Germline loops: CDR1 DFQATT, CDR2 SNEGSKA (reference sequence). This CDR3 region has 13 residues. CDR3 sequence (DNA): TGCAGTGCGCAGGGAGAGGTTGCCGGGGAGCTGTTTTTT. Protein sequence: CSAQGEVAGELFF.

J is TRBJ1-3 and V is TRBV6-1; D call uncertain. Germline CDR1 and CDR2: MNHNS and SASEGT. V was trimmed by 4 bases and J by 0 bases, leaving 13 bases between them. The CDR3 runs 16 residues. The CDR3: CASSGDHSYSGNTIYF. For the CDR3, the DNA is TGTGCCAGCAGTGGGGATCATTCTTACTCTGGAAACACCATATATTTT.

This clonotype was recorded at least ten times. The V call is TRBV29-1, the J call TRBJ2-7, with 7 bases lining up with TRBD2. CDR1 is SQVTM and CDR2 is ANQGSEA in the germline V gene. Unmatched junction bases numbered 4, after V lost 1 base and J lost 4 bases. CDR3 length: 13 amino acids. The CDR3 loop is CSVEGTSVYEQYF. The DNA of the CDR3 is TGCAGCGTTGAAGGGACTAGTGTTTACGAGCAGTACTTC.

The chain combines TRBV12-5 with TRBJ2-1; TRBD1 matches at 8 bases. CDR1 is LGHNT, CDR2 FRNRAP, per germline. Germline trimming cut 4 bases from V and 1 base from J; bases unmatched to any gene: 6. The CDR3 is made up of 16 amino acids. The CDR3 is CASGSGQGRSYNEQFF. CDR3 DNA sequence: TGTGCTAGTGGTTCCGGACAGGGTAGATCCTACAATGAGCAGTTCTTC.

V is TRBV30 and J is TRBJ2-3, with D possibly being TRBD1 or TRBD2 (5 bases each). CDR3 size: 15 residues. The V and J ends lost 3 bases and 4 bases respectively, with 17 bases between them. Germline CDR1 is GTSNPN and CDR2 is SVGIG (reference sequence). The CDR3 sequence is CAWSTGGVGPDTQYF. DNA for the CDR3: TGTGCCTGGAGCACTGGGGGAGTAGGGCCAGATACGCAGTATTTT.

This clonotype has a handful of counts. V is TRBV29-1 and J is TRBJ2-3; TRBD1 aligns across 10 bases. The CDR3 contains 16 residues. CDR1 and CDR2 (germline): SQVTM, ANQGSEA. The V segment lost 6 bases and the J segment 3 bases; nucleotides outside the gene matches: 12. The CDR3 nucleotides are TGCAGCGTCGTCACCGGGACAGGGGCGTTGACAGATACGCAGTATTTT. This codes for CSVVTGTGALTDTQYF.